The present T cell receptor beta chain was sequenced within a study of cytomegalovirus exposure and HLA in healthy donors. Broader study findings: Clonal expansion was found to be greater in HLA-associated TCR beta chains than in equally common others in a later analysis.

In regard to this clone: Its cognate antigen is unknown.

PCR employed 60 Vbeta and 13 Jbeta primers. The table came from immunoSEQ multiplex PCR; TCRdb's copy has only in-frame clones and leaves some out. Of 100,000 to 130,000 clones in the sample, approximately 84% were seen once. Germline CDR1 is SQVTM and CDR2 is ANQGSEA. V trimming: 4 bases; J trimming: 5 bases; junction bases outside the gene matches: 8. The CDR3 covers 14 residues. This chain links TRBV29-1 with TRBJ2-5; 9 bases match TRBD2. This TCR came from a man aged 25-40 years in good health and CMV-seronegative. Sequenced sample: PBMCs. Here the CDR3 reads CSVVGSGGGETQYF. The CDR3 coding sequence is TGCAGCGTTGTGGGTAGCGGGGGTGGGGAGACCCAGTACTTC.